The rows below give T cell receptor beta chains drawn from one sample of a study of T cells in localized non-small cell lung cancer. Profiling relied on immunoSEQ multiplex PCR, and the TCRdb table lists in-frame clones only, not all of them. Altogether tens of thousands of clones are present, around 73% being singletons, with the ten largest covering 36%. Source: peripheral blood, taken before any cancer treatment. The receptors were gathered from a male donor aged 60 or over with stage II squamous cell lung carcinoma. The conserved cysteine and the conserved F or W are not part of the CDR3 here. Fields, in order: V gene, clone size, J gene, CDR3 length, CDR3 protein. The size field is filled for only some rows; it gives once, few, many or a size class.

v_gene: TRBV7-2
abundance: .
j_gene: TRBJ1-1
len: 11
CDR3aa: ASSEQTGIEAF

v_gene: TRBV11-2
abundance: few
j_gene: TRBJ1-6
len: 13
CDR3aa: ASSFERGRVTPLH

v_gene: TRBV2
abundance: .
j_gene: TRBJ2-3
len: 14
CDR3aa: ASSGWETGGTDTQY

v_gene: TRBV27
abundance: .
j_gene: TRBJ2-1
len: 11
CDR3aa: ASSFNPSNEQF

v_gene: TRBV7-2
abundance: few
j_gene: TRBJ2-5
len: 13
CDR3aa: ASSLELAGGGTQY

v_gene: TRBV27
abundance: .
j_gene: TRBJ2-3
len: 15
CDR3aa: ASSLSWGIASTDTQY

v_gene: TRBV10-3
abundance: many
j_gene: TRBJ1-6
len: 13
CDR3aa: AISEGQSPNSPLH

v_gene: TRBV6-5
abundance: few
j_gene: TRBJ1-5
len: 13
CDR3aa: ASSYSKGSSQPQH

v_gene: TRBV5-6
abundance: few
j_gene: TRBJ1-1
len: 10
CDR3aa: ASSLASYEAF

v_gene: TRBV6-1
abundance: .
j_gene: TRBJ1-1
len: 11
CDR3aa: AISGQGETEAF

v_gene: TRBV19
abundance: .
j_gene: TRBJ2-5
len: 11
CDR3aa: ASSIGGQETQY

v_gene: TRBV4-1
abundance: .
j_gene: TRBJ1-3
len: 16
CDR3aa: ASSQGPTAEVSGNTIY

v_gene: TRBV5-1
abundance: few
j_gene: TRBJ2-6
len: 13
CDR3aa: ASAVTGSGANVLT

v_gene: TRBV6-1
abundance: .
j_gene: TRBJ1-2
len: 11
CDR3aa: ASRPGPGGGYT

v_gene: TRBV4-2
abundance: .
j_gene: TRBJ2-7
len: 10
CDR3aa: ASSQDVHEQY

v_gene: TRBV4-2
abundance: .
j_gene: TRBJ2-1
len: 11
CDR3aa: ASSLRDQNEQF

v_gene: TRBV14
abundance: .
j_gene: TRBJ2-2
len: 14
CDR3aa: ASSRTSGGNTGELF

v_gene: TRBV7-2
abundance: .
j_gene: TRBJ1-4
len: 12
CDR3aa: ASSFKRTGEKLF

v_gene: TRBV6-4
abundance: .
j_gene: TRBJ1-2
len: 11
CDR3aa: ASSSDRFSGYT

v_gene: TRBV11-2
abundance: .
j_gene: TRBJ2-1
len: 16
CDR3aa: ASSLVPSGMVGFGEQF

v_gene: TRBV7-3
abundance: .
j_gene: TRBJ2-6
len: 13
CDR3aa: ASSPRTSGANVLT

v_gene: TRBV28
abundance: .
j_gene: TRBJ2-7
len: 14
CDR3aa: ASSQAGSKGLYEQY

v_gene: TRBV18
abundance: .
j_gene: TRBJ1-1
len: 13
CDR3aa: ASSPQGAPGAEAF

v_gene: TRBV5-4
abundance: .
j_gene: TRBJ1-1
len: 11
CDR3aa: ASSQQGATEAF

v_gene: TRBV6-1
abundance: .
j_gene: TRBJ2-7
len: 12
CDR3aa: ASKVGGGSYEQY

v_gene: TRBV6-5
abundance: once
j_gene: TRBJ1-3
len: 14
CDR3aa: ASSYSWDSSGNTIY

v_gene: TRBV7-9
abundance: once
j_gene: TRBJ1-2
len: 12
CDR3aa: ASSVGQGADGYT

v_gene: TRBV6-5
abundance: .
j_gene: TRBJ2-7
len: 13
CDR3aa: ASSSTSGSAYEQY

v_gene: TRBV27
abundance: .
j_gene: TRBJ2-1
len: 11
CDR3aa: ASIGLDLNEQF

v_gene: TRBV9
abundance: .
j_gene: TRBJ1-1
len: 12
CDR3aa: ASSRQGTNTEAF

v_gene: TRBV7-2
abundance: .
j_gene: TRBJ2-7
len: 13
CDR3aa: ASSTDGGSIYEQY

v_gene: TRBV27
abundance: .
j_gene: TRBJ1-2
len: 14
CDR3aa: ASSLKGGRANYGYT

v_gene: TRBV2
abundance: .
j_gene: TRBJ2-2
len: 10
CDR3aa: AITRAAGELF

v_gene: TRBV4-3
abundance: .
j_gene: TRBJ1-4
len: 13
CDR3aa: ASSQDTGLGEKLF

v_gene: TRBV2
abundance: .
j_gene: TRBJ1-1
len: 11
CDR3aa: ASAAAPNTEAF

v_gene: TRBV5-1
abundance: .
j_gene: TRBJ2-1
len: 13
CDR3aa: ASSLWRGTYNEQF

v_gene: TRBV19
abundance: .
j_gene: TRBJ1-1
len: 10
CDR3aa: ASSLYPTAAF

v_gene: TRBV6-1
abundance: .
j_gene: TRBJ2-3
len: 14
CDR3aa: ASSESYRGTGDTQY

v_gene: TRBV9
abundance: few
j_gene: TRBJ2-3
len: 12
CDR3aa: ASSVEGRADTQY

v_gene: TRBV27
abundance: .
j_gene: TRBJ2-2
len: 13
CDR3aa: ASSSRGGNTGELF

v_gene: TRBV7-2
abundance: .
j_gene: TRBJ2-7
len: 13
CDR3aa: ASSLKGPGVSEQY